The T cell receptor beta chain described here comes from a study of cytomegalovirus exposure and HLA in healthy donors. Whole-study results and caveats: 87-base-pair reads could not separate some V segments, including TRBV6-2 and TRBV6-3.

The CDR3 totals 15 residues. Germline V gene lookup returns CDR1 SGHRS and CDR2 YFSETQ. V shed 5 bases and J 7 bases; nucleotides not matched to a gene: 9. A word on this clone: The target antigen is unknown.

This PCR relied on a set of 60 Vbeta primers and 13 Jbeta primers. Some clones are missing from TCRdb's copy, which holds only in-frame ones; the method was immunoSEQ multiplex PCR. The sample has fewer than 200,000 clones, about 75% seen once; the top ten hold 0.85% to 1%. The specimen was PBMCs. The chain carries TRBV5-1 and TRBJ1-2, with 12 bases matching TRBD1. This receptor was identified in a woman between 50 and 59 years old in good health and CMV-seropositive. In nucleotides, the CDR3 is TGCGCCAGCAGACCTGAGCGGGGACAGGGGGCTGGCTACACCTTC. It codes for CASRPERGQGAGYTF.